This T cell receptor (beta chain) was captured by sequencing in a study of blood T cell repertoires in COVID-19. The CDR3 has 14 amino acids. CDR1 SGHRS and CDR2 YFSETQ come from the germline V gene. J lost 7 bases, V lost 3 bases, and 5 bases had no gene match. Assay: immunoSEQ multiplex PCR; the TCRdb copy retains only in-frame clones and omits some. The sample records some 260,000 clones, around 90% being singletons. The rearrangement uses TRBV5-1 and TRBJ1-5; TRBD1 matches at 9 bases. Sequenced: peripheral blood. The sequence came from a man between 18 and 35 years old with active or convalescent COVID-19. The CDR3 region has the DNA TGCGCCAGCAGCTCGACAGGGGGTAAGCAGCCCCAGCATTTT. It encodes CASSSTGGKQPQHF. Drawing the rest from reference TRBV5-1 and TRBJ1-5, the complete variable domain is KAGVTQTPRYLIKTRGQQVTLSCSPISGHRSVSWYQQTPGQGLQFLFEYFSETQRNKGNFPGRFSGRQFSNSRSEMNVSTLELGDSALYLCASSSTGGKQPQHFGDGTRLSIL.